This T cell receptor beta chain was profiled in a study of a mutant IDH1 vaccine in newly diagnosed glioma. This clone has just a few counts. Its antigen is still unknown. Time point specified: week 5, during vaccination. Doses comprised 300 ug of mutant IDH1 20-mer peptide each, plus topical imiquimod. Sequencing used immunoSEQ multiplex PCR; TCRdb keeps in-frame clones, though not all of them. This table has tens of thousands of clones, approximately 78% appearing once. From germline, CDR1 is SEHNR and CDR2 FQNEAQ (reference sequence). V lost 5 bases and J lost 10; bases outside the gene matches: 10. This CDR3 is 13 amino acids long.

The source was PBMCs, collected from a glioma patient whose treatment included an IDH1 peptide vaccine. The genes are TRBV7-9 and TRBJ1-2; 7 bases are a match to TRBD1. The receptor was derived from a middle-aged woman with glioma. The CDR3 spells CASSPDRANDYTF. In DNA form, the CDR3 reads TGTGCCAGCAGCCCAGACAGGGCGAATGACTACACCTTC.